The TCR beta chain described here comes from a study of molecular identifiers for immune sequencing clone quantification. General study results and limits: In CMV-specific effectors, clones above 20 copies held over 97% of molecules; naive, under 1%.

Remarks on this clonotype: Its target is not known. One end of the junction is discordant with germline, which a read error may explain.

TCRdb reprocessed the PCR reads with MiXCR, giving one entry per CDR3 protein. The data show about half a million distinct CDR3 sequences, roughly a fifth seen once. Specimen: naive CD8+ T cells from blood, with Jurkat cell RNA spiked in. Subset here: FACS-sorted CD8+CD4-CCR7+CD45RA+ naive T cells. The receptor was isolated from a human donor in good health. Some libraries in this study had Jurkat cell RNA spiked in.

The CDR3 spells CVSSYGTGQPQHF. As DNA, the CDR3 is TGTGTCAGCAGTTACGGGACAGGCCAGCCCCAGCATTTT. The rearrangement joins TRBV6-5 to TRBJ1-5; TRBD1 matches 8 bases. This CDR3 has 13 amino acids. Germline CDR1 MNHEY, CDR2 SVGAGI.